The entry that follows covers one T cell receptor beta chain sequence. This specimen belongs to a study of T cell responses to AZD1222 COVID-19 vaccine. The assay was immunoSEQ multiplex PCR, and TCRdb's table has in-frame clones only and misses some. Of 90,000 to 110,000 clones listed, more than 75% were seen once; the top ten hold around a tenth. Germline CDR1 is MDHEN and CDR2 is SYDVKM. The CDR3 extends over 14 amino acids. V was pared by 6 bases and J by 1 base, with 7 bases between. Sequencing used peripheral blood, obtained on day 0 of AZD1222 vaccination. This TCR derives from an adult in good health. J is TRBJ1-6 and V is TRBV28; D call uncertain. The CDR3 nucleotides read TGTGCCAGCAGGGGTATTTCCTATAATTCACCCCTCCACTTT. Encoded protein: CASRGISYNSPLHF.